The 15 T cell receptor beta chains listed next were all sequenced from one sample in a study of neurological immune-mediated disorders. Documented time point: longitudinal time-point 1 (baseline). A single record per CDR3 protein comes from TCRdb applying MiXCR to the 5' RACE reads. The sample yields some 60,000 distinct CDR3 sequences, approximately 11% seen once. Source material: PBMCs. The receptors come from a male donor with HTLV-1-associated myelopathy (HAM/TSP).

This clonotype has ten or more counts. The J gene is TRBJ2-3, the V gene TRBV6-5; D ambiguous. V was shortened by 3 bases and J by 3 bases, with 19 bases between the two germline ends. The germline gives CDR1 MNHEY, CDR2 SVGAGI. CDR3 length equals 17 residues. CDR3 sequence reads: CASSYYPTVFGTDTQYF. CDR3 DNA: TGTGCCAGCAGTTATTACCCCACGGTCTTTGGGACAGATACGCAGTATTTT.

This clonotype was counted ten times or more. This chain uses TRBV25-1 with TRBJ1-6; 11 positions agree with TRBD1. Germline CDR1 is MGHDK and CDR2 is SYGVNS. The V segment lost 4 bases and the J segment 10 bases; nucleotides outside the gene matches: 3. This CDR3 has 14 amino acids. DNA of the CDR3: TGTGCCAGCAGTGGGACAGGGGGCAACTCACCCCTCCACTTT. Amino acids: CASSGTGGNSPLHF.

This clonotype has at least ten counts. This rearrangement joins TRBV3-1 to TRBJ1-6; D is perhaps TRBD1 (5 bases). In germline, CDR1 is LGHDT, CDR2 YNNKEL (reference sequence). Trimming took off 7 bases at V and 6 bases at J, with 10 bases between the two ends. This CDR3 is 13 amino acids long. The CDR3 coding sequence is TGTGCCAGCAACGGACACCTTAATTCACCCCTCCACTTT. Amino acids: CASNGHLNSPLHF.

This clonotype has just a few counts. With a much larger clone just one base away, this may be a read error. The rearrangement uses TRBV5-5 and TRBJ2-1; no firm D call. Trimming removed 5 bases from V and 8 bases from J, with 14 bases in between. Germline V gene lookup returns CDR1 SGHKS and CDR2 YYEKEE (reference sequence). CDR3 length equals 13 residues. The CDR3 loop reads CASRERNYDEQFF. DNA of the CDR3: TGTGCCAGCAGAGAGAGGAATTACGATGAGCAGTTCTTC.

This clonotype was seen many times. This chain connects TRBV5-1 to TRBJ1-1; D possibly corresponds to TRBD1 (5 bases). The CDR3 consists of 14 residues. V was shortened by 6 bases and J by 2 bases, with 14 bases between the two germline ends. CDR1 is SGHRS, CDR2 YFSETQ, per germline. The CDR3 coding sequence is TGCGCCAGCAAGCTACAGGCGATAAACACTGAAGCTTTCTTT. Translated, it gives CASKLQAINTEAFF.

This clonotype was counted at least ten times. This chain connects TRBV20-1 to TRBJ2-3, with TRBD2 matching 8 bases. The trim removed 5 bases at V and 1 base at J, leaving 2 bases unmatched. CDR1 DFQATT and CDR2 SNEGSKA come from the germline V gene (reference sequence). The CDR3 runs to 13 residues. In DNA, the CDR3 is TGCAGTGCTGCGACTAGCGGCACAGATACGCAGTATTTT. This translates into CSAATSGTDTQYF.

This clonotype was recorded at least ten times. The rearrangement joins TRBV20-1 to TRBJ1-5, with 7 bases fitting TRBD1. Per the germline V gene, CDR1 is DFQATT and CDR2 is SNEGSKA (reference sequence). J lost 5 bases, V lost 6 bases, and 7 bases had no gene match. The CDR3 has 13 residues. CDR3 loop: CSAGGDSYQPQHF. In DNA, the CDR3 is TGCAGTGCCGGGGGGGACAGTTATCAGCCCCAGCATTTT.

This clonotype was counted many times. The V call is TRBV27, the J call TRBJ1-4; the match to TRBD1 covers 7 bases. With 6 bases clipped from V and 3 bases from J, the junction kept 7 bases outside the gene matches. Per the germline V gene, CDR1 is MNHEY and CDR2 is SMNVEV (reference sequence). This CDR3 has 15 amino acids. The CDR3 DNA reads as TGTGCCAGCAGGTCCCTAGGGACAGCTAATGAAAAACTGTTTTTT. Translation: CASRSLGTANEKLFF.

This clonotype was picked up many times. The rearrangement links TRBV3-1 to TRBJ2-7; the D gene is possibly TRBD1 (6 bases). CDR3 size: 15 residues. Trimming removed 5 bases from V and 2 bases from J, with 16 bases in between. Germline V CDR1 and CDR2: LGHDT, YNNKEL (reference sequence). The CDR3: CASSYRDMKAYEQYF. CDR3 nucleotide sequence: TGTGCCAGCAGCTACAGGGACATGAAAGCCTACGAGCAGTACTTC.

J is TRBJ1-3 and V is TRBV9; D unclear. The CDR3 runs to 17 residues. CDR1 is SGDLS, CDR2 YYNGEE, per germline. V lost 1 base and J lost 0, with 14 bases in between. CDR3 sequence reads: CASSVLDSPNSGNTIYF. The CDR3, as DNA: TGTGCCAGCAGCGTACTTGACTCACCGAACTCTGGAAACACCATATATTTT.

V gene TRBV4-2 combines with J gene TRBJ2-1, with a possible D match to TRBD2 (6 bases). V lost 0 bases and J lost 5, with 20 bases in between. The CDR3 totals 18 residues. Germline V CDR1 and CDR2: LGHNA, YNFKEQ. For the CDR3, the DNA is TGTGCCAGCAGCCAAGATTTAGGAGGGGAGGTTTGGGACAATGAGCAGTTCTTC. Encoded protein: CASSQDLGGEVWDNEQFF.

The table lists this clonotype with many counts. The CDR3 region has the DNA TGCAGTGCTACGGTGGCTTCCGGCTACACCTTC. Translation gives CSATVASGYTF. The gene calls are TRBV20-1 and TRBJ1-2; D unresolved. CDR1 is DFQATT and CDR2 is SNEGSKA in the germline V gene (reference sequence). V lost 4 bases, J lost 8 bases, and 11 bases lay in between. The CDR3 consists of 11 residues.

The chain links TRBV5-1 to TRBJ1-6; D might be TRBD1 (5 bases). The V and J ends lost 0 bases and 0 bases respectively, with 7 bases between them. CDR1 is SGHRS and CDR2 is YFSETQ in the germline V gene. The CDR3 is made up of 16 amino acids. CDR3 region: CASSLGQHSYNSPLHF. CDR3 DNA sequence: TGCGCCAGCAGCTTGGGACAGCACTCCTATAATTCACCCCTCCACTTT. The whole variable domain, remainder taken from reference TRBV5-1 and TRBJ1-6, is KAGVTQTPRYLIKTRGQQVTLSCSPISGHRSVSWYQQTPGQGLQFLFEYFSETQRNKGNFPGRFSGRQFSNSRSEMNVSTLELGDSALYLCASSLGQHSYNSPLHFGNGTRLTVT.

This clonotype turned up a few times. The V gene is TRBV28, the J gene TRBJ2-7; TRBD1 matches 7 bases. Trimming took 0 bases from V and 5 from J; bases not matched to a gene: 4. The CDR3 is 14 residues long. Germline CDR1 reads MDHEN; CDR2 reads SYDVKM. CDR3 nucleotides: TGTGCCAGCAGTTTATGGGGACAGCGGCACGAGCAGTACTTC. This gives the protein CASSLWGQRHEQYF.

The J gene is TRBJ2-7, the V gene TRBV3-1; no firm D call. Trimming removed 0 bases from V and 3 bases from J, with 9 bases in between. The CDR3 is 14 amino acids. The V gene's germline CDR1 is LGHDT and CDR2 YNNKEL (reference sequence). The CDR3 DNA sequence: TGTGCCAGCAGCCAAGATCCGGTCGACTACGAGCAGTACTTC. As protein: CASSQDPVDYEQYF.